One sample yielded the 16 T cell receptor beta chains listed below, sequenced in a study of shared clonotypes between healthy human individuals. Sequencing was performed with immunoSEQ multiplex PCR; in TCRdb, only in-frame clones are kept and a portion is missing. The sample has about 460,000 clones; 77% are singletons. Sequencing was performed on PBMCs. The origin of the receptors is a middle-aged woman in good health. Some clones in this sample may be carry-over from other donors' samples.

The chain recombines TRBV7-8 with TRBJ2-2; 8 bases are a match to TRBD2. Per the germline V gene, CDR1 is SGHVS and CDR2 is FQNEAQ. This CDR3 spans 15 amino acids. Trimming removed 1 base from V and 5 bases from J; junction bases left unmatched: 3. This CDR3 is CASSLGLASTGELFF. The CDR3 coding sequence is TGTGCCAGCAGCTTAGGACTAGCGTCAACCGGGGAGCTGTTTTTT.

The chain couples TRBV2 to TRBJ2-5, with TRBD2 matching 12 bases. The CDR3 is made up of 17 amino acids. Trimming cost V 3 bases and J 5 bases; bases outside gene matches: 10. Germline V gene lookup returns CDR1 SNHLY and CDR2 FYNNEI. CDR3 DNA sequence: TGTGCCAGCAGTGATATGTCTAGCGGGAGGGTTGGGGAGACCCAGTACTTC. Amino acid sequence: CASSDMSSGRVGETQYF.

V and J are TRBV19 and TRBJ2-7; 9 bases line up with TRBD1. Germline V gene lookup returns CDR1 LNHDA and CDR2 SQIVND (reference sequence). The J segment lost 3 bases and the V segment lost 6 bases, leaving 6 bases of the junction unmatched. This CDR3 has 14 amino acids. CDR3 nucleotides: TGTGCCAGTAGACCGGACAGGGGTGACTACGAGCAGTACTTC. Translation: CASRPDRGDYEQYF.

V is TRBV11-3 and J is TRBJ2-5; 7 bases fit TRBD2. Germline CDR1 SGHNT, CDR2 YENEEA. There are 15 residues in the CDR3. V shed 5 bases and J 5 bases; nucleotides not matched to a gene: 11. The CDR3 DNA is TGTGCCAGCAGCCGTGTCTGCGGGAGCTGGGAGACCCAGTACTTC. Its protein is CASSRVCGSWETQYF.

This clone was observed a single time. Written as DNA, the CDR3 is TGTGCCAGCAGTGAAGACAGGGGCAATCAGCCCCAGCATTTT. Translated: CASSEDRGNQPQHF. This chain links TRBV2 with TRBJ1-5, with a weak D call TRBD1 (6 bases). The length of the CDR3 is 14 residues. Germline V gene sequence: CDR1 SNHLY, CDR2 FYNNEI. Trimming shortened V by 1 base and J by 2 bases, and 6 bases separated the two germline ends. Based on the CDR3 plus reference TRBV2 and TRBJ1-5, the full variable domain is EPEVTQTPSHQVTQMGQEVILRCVPISNHLYFYWYRQILGQKVEFLVSFYNNEISEKSEIFDDQFSVERPDGSNFTLKIRSTKLEDSAMYFCASSEDRGNQPQHFGDGTRLSIL.

This clone was detected many times. The chain joins TRBV6-5 to TRBJ2-3; 7 nucleotides line up with TRBD1. The J segment lost 5 bases and the V segment lost 6 bases, leaving 8 bases of the junction unmatched. Per the germline V gene, CDR1 is MNHEY and CDR2 is SVGAGI. This CDR3 is built from 14 residues. CDR3 residues: CASRLSTGLDTQYF. The CDR3 region has the DNA TGTGCCAGCAGATTATCGACAGGGCTAGATACGCAGTATTTT.

The count of this clone is one. The chain recombines TRBV5-4 with TRBJ2-7, with 9 bases that match TRBD2. Germline assignment: CDR1 SGHNT and CDR2 YYREEE (reference sequence). V shed 3 bases and J 0 bases; nucleotides not matched to a gene: 7. The CDR3 has 16 residues. The chain's CDR3 is CASSSPSGTSSYEQYF. The CDR3 bases are TGTGCCAGCAGCTCCCCTAGCGGGACTAGCTCCTACGAGCAGTACTTC.

The chain is built from TRBV27 and TRBJ2-5; D is undetermined. From germline, CDR1 is MNHEY and CDR2 SMNVEV (reference sequence). This CDR3 comprises 14 residues. The V gene lost 6 bases and the J gene lost 1 base, with 12 bases spanning the gap. CDR3 in DNA: TGTGCCAGCAGCCTGGTTGGTCTCCAAGAGACCCAGTACTTC. Translation gives CASSLVGLQETQYF.

This clone was counted at least ten times. This same CDR3 is encoded by further DNA sequences in the sample. This chain uses TRBV7-9 with TRBJ1-2; D not resolved. The germline V gene encodes CDR1 SEHNR and CDR2 FQNEAQ (reference sequence). The CDR3 runs 12 residues. V was clipped by 3 bases and J by 5 bases, with 7 bases between them. The CDR3 loop reads CASSFGDYGYTF. The CDR3 coding sequence is TGTGCCAGCAGCTTTGGGGATTATGGCTACACCTTC.

V is TRBV19 and J is TRBJ2-7; 7 positions agree with TRBD1. J gave up 0 bases and V 4 bases, and 9 bases lay outside the gene matches. There are 16 residues in the CDR3. Germline-derived CDR1 and CDR2 are LNHDA and SQIVND (reference sequence). CDR3 in DNA: TGTGCCAGTAGTAAGCGGACAGGAAGCTTCTCCTACGAGCAGTACTTC. Its protein is CASSKRTGSFSYEQYF.

The rearrangement links TRBV19 to TRBJ2-5, with 7 bases identical to TRBD1. CDR1 and CDR2 from the germline V gene are LNHDA and SQIVND (reference sequence). The junction had 7 bases not matched to a gene; V was cut back by 8 bases and J by 4 bases. The CDR3 runs 13 residues. The CDR3 DNA sequence: TGTGCCAGTTCGACAGGGCGGTCAGAGACCCAGTACTTC. Protein product: CASSTGRSETQYF.

Note on this clone: It differs at one base from a far larger clone, so likely a read error. Other nucleotide sequences from this sample produce the same CDR3. This chain links TRBV5-1 with TRBJ2-2; D remains ambiguous. V lost 3 bases and J lost 7, with 16 bases in between. Per germline, CDR1 SGHRS and CDR2 YFSETQ. CDR3 length: 15 residues. The chain's CDR3 is CASSSIAGVNGELFF. For the CDR3, the DNA is TGCGCCAGCAGCTCCATAGCAGGAGTAAACGGGGAGCTGTTTTTT. Based on the CDR3 plus reference TRBV5-1 and TRBJ2-2, the full variable domain is KAGVTQTPRYLIKTRGQQVTLSCSPISGHRSVSWYQQTPGQGLQFLFEYFSETQRNKGNFPGRFSGRQFSNSRSEMNVSTLELGDSALYLCASSSIAGVNGELFFGEGSRLTVL.

This clone showed up just a few times. The gene calls are TRBV15 and TRBJ1-5; no reliable D call. The V and J ends lost 4 bases and 0 bases respectively, with 4 bases between them. From germline, CDR1 is LNHNV and CDR2 YYDKDF (reference sequence). The CDR3 totals 13 residues. CDR3 nucleotides: TGTGCCACCAGCACCCTTAGCAATCAGCCCCAGCATTTT. This translates into CATSTLSNQPQHF.

The chain links TRBV6-1 to TRBJ2-3; 10 bases match TRBD1. With V trimmed by 6 bases and J by 2 bases, 5 bases remained unmatched. In germline, CDR1 is MNHNS, CDR2 SASEGT. This CDR3 has 15 amino acids. CDR3 loop: CASRSTGGITDTQYF. The CDR3 nucleotides are TGTGCCAGCAGATCGACAGGGGGCATCACAGATACGCAGTATTTT.

The chain employs TRBV2 and TRBJ2-2; 8 nucleotides align to TRBD2. V lost 6 bases to trimming and J lost 9 bases; unmatched junction nucleotides: 6. CDR3 size: 13 residues. CDR1 and CDR2 from the germline V gene are SNHLY and FYNNEI. The CDR3 loop reads CASSPGLARELFF. The CDR3, as DNA: TGTGCCAGCAGCCCTGGACTAGCCCGGGAGCTGTTTTTT.

The chain links TRBV6-5 to TRBJ2-1; D uncertain. Germline CDR1 MNHEY, CDR2 SVGAGI. The CDR3 is 12 amino acids. The V end was cut by 5 bases, the J end by 12 bases, with 14 bases between. This CDR3 is CASSPNLGRQFF. The CDR3 bases are TGTGCCAGCAGTCCGAATCTTGGTCGGCAGTTCTTC.